Listed below are T cell receptor beta chains from one sample, sequenced in a study of beta chain features in type 1 diabetes. Sequencing used immunoSEQ multiplex PCR; TCRdb keeps in-frame clones, though not all of them. Here the sample spans a few hundred thousand clones, just over 20% being singletons. Sequenced material: naive CD4+ T cells from blood. Source of these receptors: a middle-aged woman with type 1 diabetes. CDR3s include the opening cysteine and the closing phenylalanine or tryptophan. Fields, in order: CDR3 DNA, CDR3 protein, D gene, clone size, V gene, J gene. The D gene is left open where the match is weak. The size of a clone is reported for some rows only, either as once, few or many, or as a class for expanded clones.

CDR3 DNA: TGTGCCAGCAGCCCCGGGGGGCCCACTGAAGCTTTCTTT
CDR3 protein: CASSPGGPTEAFF
D gene: .
clone size: .
V gene: TRBV9
J gene: TRBJ1-1

CDR3 DNA: TGTGCCAGCAGCCAAGACCTGGACAGCTACAATTCACCCCTCCACTTT
CDR3 protein: CASSQDLDSYNSPLHF
D gene: .
clone size: .
V gene: TRBV4-2
J gene: TRBJ1-6

CDR3 DNA: TGCGCCAGCAGCAGGGACAGCCTGGATGGCTACACCTTC
CDR3 protein: CASSRDSLDGYTF
D gene: TRBD1
clone size: .
V gene: TRBV5-1
J gene: TRBJ1-2

CDR3 DNA: TGTGCCAGCAGTTATACAGGGGAGGCCTACGAGCAGTACTTC
CDR3 protein: CASSYTGEAYEQYF
D gene: .
clone size: few
V gene: TRBV28
J gene: TRBJ2-7

CDR3 DNA: TGTGCCAGCAGTCCAACTAGCCGGGACAGGCGAAGGAATGAGCAGTTCTTC
CDR3 protein: CASSPTSRDRRRNEQFF
D gene: TRBD1
clone size: few
V gene: TRBV28
J gene: TRBJ2-1

CDR3 DNA: TGTGCCAGTAGTATAGGGAACAGAGATCAGCCCCAGCATTTT
CDR3 protein: CASSIGNRDQPQHF
D gene: .
clone size: few
V gene: TRBV19
J gene: TRBJ1-5

CDR3 DNA: TGTGCCAGCTCACCCGGGACAGGGTACGAGCAGTACTTC
CDR3 protein: CASSPGTGYEQYF
D gene: TRBD1
clone size: .
V gene: TRBV18
J gene: TRBJ2-7

CDR3 DNA: TGCAGTGCTAGACAATACAATGAGCAGTTCTTC
CDR3 protein: CSARQYNEQFF
D gene: .
clone size: .
V gene: TRBV20-1
J gene: TRBJ2-1

CDR3 DNA: TGTGCCAGCAGGTTAGGGGTGACTGGAAACACCATATATTTT
CDR3 protein: CASRLGVTGNTIYF
D gene: .
clone size: .
V gene: TRBV6-5
J gene: TRBJ1-3

CDR3 DNA: TGTGCCAGCAGCCCACAGGGAATAAGCTCCTACGAGCAGTACTTC
CDR3 protein: CASSPQGISSYEQYF
D gene: .
clone size: few
V gene: TRBV7-2
J gene: TRBJ2-7

CDR3 DNA: TGTGCCAGCAGCGTAGCTACAATGGGGGGTCAAGAGACCCAGTACTTC
CDR3 protein: CASSVATMGGQETQYF
D gene: .
clone size: .
V gene: TRBV9
J gene: TRBJ2-5

CDR3 DNA: TGTGCCAGCAGTTTACGAGGGCAGGGAGGGAGAGGCTACACCTTC
CDR3 protein: CASSLRGQGGRGYTF
D gene: .
clone size: .
V gene: TRBV28
J gene: TRBJ1-2

CDR3 DNA: TGCAGCGTCGCCCCCCGACTAGGGGCGCACTATGGCTACACCTTC
CDR3 protein: CSVAPRLGAHYGYTF
D gene: .
clone size: .
V gene: TRBV29-1
J gene: TRBJ1-2

CDR3 DNA: TGTGCCAGCAGTTACGGGCCGTCCAATGAGCAGTTCTTC
CDR3 protein: CASSYGPSNEQFF
D gene: .
clone size: few
V gene: TRBV6-6
J gene: TRBJ2-1

CDR3 DNA: TGTGCCAGCAGCTACGGCTACAATGAGCAGTTCTTC
CDR3 protein: CASSYGYNEQFF
D gene: .
clone size: .
V gene: TRBV7-9
J gene: TRBJ2-1

CDR3 DNA: TGTGCCAGCAGCCAATTGTACTATGGCTACACCTTC
CDR3 protein: CASSQLYYGYTF
D gene: .
clone size: .
V gene: TRBV7-2
J gene: TRBJ1-2

CDR3 DNA: TGTGCCAGCAGCCAAGATCAACTAGCGGGGGCCTACGAGCAGTACTTC
CDR3 protein: CASSQDQLAGAYEQYF
D gene: TRBD2
clone size: .
V gene: TRBV4-2
J gene: TRBJ2-7

CDR3 DNA: TGTGCCAGCAGCTTCGGACTAGCGGGACCAGAGACCCAGTACTTC
CDR3 protein: CASSFGLAGPETQYF
D gene: TRBD2
clone size: .
V gene: TRBV9
J gene: TRBJ2-5

CDR3 DNA: TGTGCTAGTGGTTTGGTACAGTATAGCAATCAGCCCCAGCATTTT
CDR3 protein: CASGLVQYSNQPQHF
D gene: .
clone size: .
V gene: TRBV12-5
J gene: TRBJ1-5

CDR3 DNA: TGTGCCAGCAGCGCGGGACTAGCGGAAGAGACCCAGTACTTC
CDR3 protein: CASSAGLAEETQYF
D gene: TRBD2
clone size: .
V gene: TRBV7-9
J gene: TRBJ2-5

CDR3 DNA: TGCGCCAGCAGCATGGACAGAATCTCCTATGGCTACACCTTC
CDR3 protein: CASSMDRISYGYTF
D gene: .
clone size: .
V gene: TRBV5-1
J gene: TRBJ1-2

CDR3 DNA: TGTGCCAGCAGCTTTAGGAGAGGGCGGAACATTCAGTACTTC
CDR3 protein: CASSFRRGRNIQYF
D gene: .
clone size: .
V gene: TRBV7-2
J gene: TRBJ2-4

CDR3 DNA: TGTGCCAGCAGCTTAGACCGGACATCTGGCTACACCTTC
CDR3 protein: CASSLDRTSGYTF
D gene: .
clone size: .
V gene: TRBV13
J gene: TRBJ1-2

CDR3 DNA: TGCAGCGTCGACAGGGTTCCCACAGATACGCAGTATTTT
CDR3 protein: CSVDRVPTDTQYF
D gene: TRBD1
clone size: .
V gene: TRBV29-1
J gene: TRBJ2-3

CDR3 DNA: TGTGCCAGCAGCTTAGGGACTAGCGGGCTATACTCCTACGAGCAGTACTTC
CDR3 protein: CASSLGTSGLYSYEQYF
D gene: TRBD2
clone size: .
V gene: TRBV7-8
J gene: TRBJ2-7

CDR3 DNA: TGCAGCGTACTCACTAGCGGGGCGACCTACGAGCAGTACTTC
CDR3 protein: CSVLTSGATYEQYF
D gene: TRBD2
clone size: few
V gene: TRBV29-1
J gene: TRBJ2-7

CDR3 DNA: TGTGCCAGCAGCTTTCGAGCTACAACTAATGAAAAACTGTTTTTT
CDR3 protein: CASSFRATTNEKLFF
D gene: .
clone size: .
V gene: TRBV7-2
J gene: TRBJ1-4

CDR3 DNA: TGTGCCAGCAGCTTACGCGGGGGCTACGAGCAGTACTTC
CDR3 protein: CASSLRGGYEQYF
D gene: TRBD2
clone size: few
V gene: TRBV13
J gene: TRBJ2-7

CDR3 DNA: TGTGCCAGCAGTTACTCAATGACTAGCACAGATACGCAGTATTTT
CDR3 protein: CASSYSMTSTDTQYF
D gene: .
clone size: few
V gene: TRBV6-5
J gene: TRBJ2-3

CDR3 DNA: TGTGCCAGCAGTCTCCCGGGACTTCCCTACGAGCAGTACTTC
CDR3 protein: CASSLPGLPYEQYF
D gene: .
clone size: .
V gene: TRBV28
J gene: TRBJ2-7

CDR3 DNA: TGTGCCAGCAGGGGGGACTTCTCGGATCAGCCCCAGCATTTT
CDR3 protein: CASRGDFSDQPQHF
D gene: .
clone size: .
V gene: TRBV2
J gene: TRBJ1-5

CDR3 DNA: TGTGCCAGCAGCAGGGACAGCCAAGAGACCCAGTACTTC
CDR3 protein: CASSRDSQETQYF
D gene: TRBD1
clone size: few
V gene: TRBV5-4
J gene: TRBJ2-5

CDR3 DNA: TGCAGCGCCGGCCCGACAGGACGGGGCTATGGCTACACCTTC
CDR3 protein: CSAGPTGRGYGYTF
D gene: .
clone size: .
V gene: TRBV29-1
J gene: TRBJ1-2

CDR3 DNA: TGTGCCAGCAGCCAAGAGGGACTCTACAATGAGCAGTTCTTC
CDR3 protein: CASSQEGLYNEQFF
D gene: .
clone size: few
V gene: TRBV4-2
J gene: TRBJ2-1

CDR3 DNA: TGCGCCAGCAGTCAAGCTACAGGGGGCCAATCGAGGCCCCAGCATTTT
CDR3 protein: CASSQATGGQSRPQHF
D gene: TRBD1
clone size: few
V gene: TRBV23-1
J gene: TRBJ1-5

CDR3 DNA: TGTGCCAGCAGACCTTTGGAAGGGAGGGAGACCCAGTACTTC
CDR3 protein: CASRPLEGRETQYF
D gene: .
clone size: .
V gene: TRBV28
J gene: TRBJ2-5

CDR3 DNA: TGTGCCAGTAGTCTTACCGGGACAAGGAACACTGAAGCTTTCTTT
CDR3 protein: CASSLTGTRNTEAFF
D gene: .
clone size: .
V gene: TRBV19
J gene: TRBJ1-1

CDR3 DNA: TGTGCCAGCAGTTTCAGGGTCTCCTATGGCTACACCTTC
CDR3 protein: CASSFRVSYGYTF
D gene: .
clone size: .
V gene: TRBV28
J gene: TRBJ1-2

CDR3 DNA: TGTGCCAGCGGCCCCGGGGGGGCCCACAATGAGCAGTTCTTC
CDR3 protein: CASGPGGAHNEQFF
D gene: TRBD2
clone size: .
V gene: TRBV7-2
J gene: TRBJ2-1

CDR3 DNA: TGCAGCGTCGGGTCGCTAGGAAACACCATATATTTT
CDR3 protein: CSVGSLGNTIYF
D gene: .
clone size: .
V gene: TRBV29-1
J gene: TRBJ1-3

CDR3 DNA: TGTGCCAGCAGTGAGCAGGGTCCTAACTATGGCTACACCTTC
CDR3 protein: CASSEQGPNYGYTF
D gene: .
clone size: .
V gene: TRBV2
J gene: TRBJ1-2

CDR3 DNA: TGCGCCAGCAGCCAAGCGGGGGGCGCTGAGCAGTTCTTC
CDR3 protein: CASSQAGGAEQFF
D gene: .
clone size: few
V gene: TRBV4-1
J gene: TRBJ2-1

CDR3 DNA: TGCAGCGTTGTTAGCGGAACCCCAAACGGGGAGCTGTTTTTT
CDR3 protein: CSVVSGTPNGELFF
D gene: .
clone size: .
V gene: TRBV29-1
J gene: TRBJ2-2

CDR3 DNA: TGCGCCAGCAGTCCAATTAGCGGGTGGACAGATACGCAGTATTTT
CDR3 protein: CASSPISGWTDTQYF
D gene: TRBD2
clone size: once
V gene: TRBV4-1
J gene: TRBJ2-3

CDR3 DNA: TGTGCCTGTTTACAGGGGGCAGGATTTGGCTACACCTTC
CDR3 protein: CACLQGAGFGYTF
D gene: TRBD1
clone size: few
V gene: TRBV30
J gene: TRBJ1-2

CDR3 DNA: TGTGCCTGGACAAGCCGGGGGGTGCTTGGAAACACCATATATTTT
CDR3 protein: CAWTSRGVLGNTIYF
D gene: .
clone size: .
V gene: TRBV30
J gene: TRBJ1-3

CDR3 DNA: TGTGCCAGCAGCTCCCAACAGGGTGACAATGAGCAGTTCTTC
CDR3 protein: CASSSQQGDNEQFF
D gene: .
clone size: .
V gene: TRBV5-4
J gene: TRBJ2-1

CDR3 DNA: TGTGCCAGCAGCGTCACAGGGGTCAGCTCCTACAATGAGCAGTTCTTC
CDR3 protein: CASSVTGVSSYNEQFF
D gene: TRBD1
clone size: .
V gene: TRBV9
J gene: TRBJ2-1

CDR3 DNA: TGCGCCAGCAGCTTGGGACAGGGGAGTGAGCAGTACTTC
CDR3 protein: CASSLGQGSEQYF
D gene: TRBD1
clone size: few
V gene: TRBV5-1
J gene: TRBJ2-7

CDR3 DNA: TGTGCCACCAGCAGAGATCGGAGGGATCAGCCCCAGCATTTT
CDR3 protein: CATSRDRRDQPQHF
D gene: .
clone size: .
V gene: TRBV15
J gene: TRBJ1-5

CDR3 DNA: TGTGCCAGCAGCTTTAGCCGTTGGGGCGGACCCAATGAGCAGTTCTTC
CDR3 protein: CASSFSRWGGPNEQFF
D gene: .
clone size: .
V gene: TRBV5-6
J gene: TRBJ2-1

CDR3 DNA: TGTGCCAGTAGTGACCCCGGGACTAGCGACAATGAGCAGTTCTTC
CDR3 protein: CASSDPGTSDNEQFF
D gene: TRBD2
clone size: .
V gene: TRBV19
J gene: TRBJ2-1

CDR3 DNA: TGTGCCACCCCAGACAGGGGGCCCTACAATGAGCAGTTCTTC
CDR3 protein: CATPDRGPYNEQFF
D gene: TRBD1
clone size: .
V gene: TRBV7-2
J gene: TRBJ2-1

CDR3 DNA: TGTGCCAGCAGCGAACAGGGGTTAGGTTCACCCCTCCACTTT
CDR3 protein: CASSEQGLGSPLHF
D gene: TRBD1
clone size: .
V gene: TRBV7-3
J gene: TRBJ1-6

CDR3 DNA: TGCGCCAGCAGCCCCACCGCGACTAGCGGGGGGTACAATGAGCAGTTCTTC
CDR3 protein: CASSPTATSGGYNEQFF
D gene: TRBD2
clone size: few
V gene: TRBV5-1
J gene: TRBJ2-1

CDR3 DNA: TGTGCCAGCAGCTCTCAACAGGGGCCTGAAGCTTTCTTT
CDR3 protein: CASSSQQGPEAFF
D gene: TRBD1
clone size: few
V gene: TRBV7-2
J gene: TRBJ1-1